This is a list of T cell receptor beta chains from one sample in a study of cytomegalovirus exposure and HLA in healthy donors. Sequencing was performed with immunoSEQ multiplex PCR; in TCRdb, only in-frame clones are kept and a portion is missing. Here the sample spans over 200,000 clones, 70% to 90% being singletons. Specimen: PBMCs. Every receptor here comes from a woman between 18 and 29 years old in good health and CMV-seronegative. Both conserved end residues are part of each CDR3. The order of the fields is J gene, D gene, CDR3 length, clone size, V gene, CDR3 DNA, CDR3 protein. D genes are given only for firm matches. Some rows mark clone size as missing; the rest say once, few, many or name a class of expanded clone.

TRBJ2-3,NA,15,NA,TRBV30,TGTGCCTGGGGCTTAGCGGCCCTTAGCACAGATACGCAGTATTTT,CAWGLAALSTDTQYF
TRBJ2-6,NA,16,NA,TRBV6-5,TGTGCCAGCAGTTACGCTACAGCGACTGGGGCCAACGTCCTGACTTTC,CASSYATATGANVLTF
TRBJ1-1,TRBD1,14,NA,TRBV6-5,TGTGCCAGCAGTCGGACAGGCCTGAACACTGAAGCTTTCTTT,CASSRTGLNTEAFF
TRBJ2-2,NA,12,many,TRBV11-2,TGTGCCAGCAGCCCCGACACCGGGGAGCTGTTTTTT,CASSPDTGELFF
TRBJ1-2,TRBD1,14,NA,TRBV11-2,TGTGCCAGCAGCGCCCGGGACAGGGGTGTTGGCTACACCTTC,CASSARDRGVGYTF
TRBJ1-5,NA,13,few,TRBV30,TGTGCCTGGAGTGGGCAGGGGATCAAGCCCCAGCATTTT,CAWSGQGIKPQHF
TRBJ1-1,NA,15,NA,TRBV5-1,TGCGCCAGCAGCTTGGTGGGGGGATTGAACACTGAAGCTTTCTTT,CASSLVGGLNTEAFF
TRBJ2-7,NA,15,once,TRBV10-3,TGTGCCATCAGTGAGTCAAAGGGGACGTACTACGAGCAGTACTTC,CAISESKGTYYEQYF
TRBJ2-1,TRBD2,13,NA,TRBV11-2,TGTGCCAGCACCCCGGGACTAGCGGGGGCGCAGTTCTTC,CASTPGLAGAQFF
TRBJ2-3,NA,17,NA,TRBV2,TGTGCCAGCAGTGAGGGTACCAGGGGACCTAGCACAGATACGCAGTATTTT,CASSEGTRGPSTDTQYF
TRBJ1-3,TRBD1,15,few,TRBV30,TGTGCCTGGAGACAGGACAGGGGGACGGGAAACACCATATATTTT,CAWRQDRGTGNTIYF
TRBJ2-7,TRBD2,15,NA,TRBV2,TGTGCCAGCAGCGCACCGGGACTAGCCGGCTACGAGCAGTACTTC,CASSAPGLAGYEQYF
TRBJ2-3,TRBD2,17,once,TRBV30,TGTGCCTGGAGTGTACCAGGACTAGCGGGAAGCACAGATACGCAGTATTTT,CAWSVPGLAGSTDTQYF
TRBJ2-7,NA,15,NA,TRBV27,TGTGCCAGCAGTTTATCAGGGACTCTCTCGTACGAGCAGTACTTC,CASSLSGTLSYEQYF
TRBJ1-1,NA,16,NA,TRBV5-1,TGCGCCAGCAGCCCCCCTGTTGGAGGGGGGAACACTGAAGCTTTCTTT,CASSPPVGGGNTEAFF
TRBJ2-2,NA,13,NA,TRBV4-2,TGTGCCAGCAGCCAAGATAGGGCCGGGGAGCTGTTTTTT,CASSQDRAGELFF
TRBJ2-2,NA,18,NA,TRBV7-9,TGTGCCAGCAGCTTCCCTACGGGGTGGGGACGGAACACCGGGGAGCTGTTTTTT,CASSFPTGWGRNTGELFF
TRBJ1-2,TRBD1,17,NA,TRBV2,TGTGCCAGCCCCTTGCGGGCAGGGGGAGGAAGTAACTATGGCTACACCTTC,CASPLRAGGGSNYGYTF
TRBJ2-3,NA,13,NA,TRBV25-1,TGTGCCAGCAGTGAACAAGGCGCAGATACGCAGTATTTT,CASSEQGADTQYF
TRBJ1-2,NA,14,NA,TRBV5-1,TGCGCCAGCAGCTTGGGAGGGGTCGGGCATGGCTACACCTTC,CASSLGGVGHGYTF
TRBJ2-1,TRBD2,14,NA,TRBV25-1,TGTGCCAGCCTAGCGGGGCTTTCCTACAATGAGCAGTTCTTC,CASLAGLSYNEQFF
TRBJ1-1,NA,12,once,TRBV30,TGTGCCTTCCTCCCAGGATCCGCTGAAGCTTTCTTT,CAFLPGSAEAFF
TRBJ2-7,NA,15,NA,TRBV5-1,TGCGCCAGCAGCCCGCGACAGGCGGTCTCCTACGAGCAGTACTTC,CASSPRQAVSYEQYF
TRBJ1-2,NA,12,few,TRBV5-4,TGTGCCAGCAGCTTGGATGGATATGGCTACACCTTC,CASSLDGYGYTF
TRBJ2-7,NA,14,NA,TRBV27,TGTGCCAGCAGAAGTCGTGGGACATACTACGAGCAGTACTTC,CASRSRGTYYEQYF
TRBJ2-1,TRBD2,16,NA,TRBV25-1,TGTGCCAGCAGTGAATATGAGGCGGGAGGGATAGATGAGCAGTTCTTC,CASSEYEAGGIDEQFF
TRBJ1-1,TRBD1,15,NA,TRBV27,TGTGCCAGCACTCCTCAGGACAGGCTGAACACTGAAGCTTTCTTT,CASTPQDRLNTEAFF
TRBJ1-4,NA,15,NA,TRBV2,TGTGCCAGCAGCCCAAGACAGCGCAGCGGGGAAAAACTGTTTTTT,CASSPRQRSGEKLFF
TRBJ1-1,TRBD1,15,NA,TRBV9,TGTGCCAGCAGCGTATTTTCAGGGGGGGTCACTGAAGCTTTCTTT,CASSVFSGGVTEAFF
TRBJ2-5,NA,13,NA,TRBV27,TGTGCCAGCAGTTTATCTCGGTCAGAGACCCAGTACTTC,CASSLSRSETQYF
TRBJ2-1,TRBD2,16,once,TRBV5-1,TGCGCCAGCAGCCCCTCGGGACTAGCGGGAGCAAATGAGCAGTTCTTC,CASSPSGLAGANEQFF
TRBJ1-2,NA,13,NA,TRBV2,TGTGCCATTTCAACCTCGGGGGGGAATGGCTACACCTTC,CAISTSGGNGYTF
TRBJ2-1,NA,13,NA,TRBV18,TGTGCCAGCCGAACTGGGGGCTTCAATGAGCAGTTCTTC,CASRTGGFNEQFF
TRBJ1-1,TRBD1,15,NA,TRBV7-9,TGTGCCAGCAGCTCAGGACAGGGGATGAACACTGAAGCTTTCTTT,CASSSGQGMNTEAFF
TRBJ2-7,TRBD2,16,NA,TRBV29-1,TGCAGCGTTGATAAGGGCAGGACTAGCGGGTCCTACGAGCAGTACTTC,CSVDKGRTSGSYEQYF
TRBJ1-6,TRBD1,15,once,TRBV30,TGTGCCTGGGGGAAAGCCGGACAGGGGAGTTCACCCCTCCACTTT,CAWGKAGQGSSPLHF
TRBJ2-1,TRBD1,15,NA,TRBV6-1,TGTGCCAGCAGTGAAATTGGGACAGGGTTCAATGAGCAGTTCTTC,CASSEIGTGFNEQFF
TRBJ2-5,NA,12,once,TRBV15,TGTGCCACCAGCAGTACAGGGGAGACCCAGTACTTC,CATSSTGETQYF
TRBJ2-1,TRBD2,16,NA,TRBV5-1,TGCGCCAGCAGCTTCACCGGGGGAGGGAGGCACAATGAGCAGTTCTTC,CASSFTGGGRHNEQFF
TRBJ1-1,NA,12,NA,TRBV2,TGTGCCAGCATTCTGGTGAACACTGAAGCTTTCTTT,CASILVNTEAFF
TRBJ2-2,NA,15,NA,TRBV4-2,TGTGCCAGCAGCCAAGATCTAGGGGCGGGCGGGGAGCTGTTTTTT,CASSQDLGAGGELFF
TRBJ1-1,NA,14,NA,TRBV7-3,TGTGCCAGCAGCAGGACAGCTTCGAACACTGAAGCTTTCTTT,CASSRTASNTEAFF
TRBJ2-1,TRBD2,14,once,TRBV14,TGTGCCAGCAGCCAAGGCGGGGGGGTAGTTGAGCAGTTCTTC,CASSQGGGVVEQFF
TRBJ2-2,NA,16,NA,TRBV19,TGTGCCAGCTACGCAGTGAGACAGGATTACACCGGGGAGCTGTTTTTT,CASYAVRQDYTGELFF
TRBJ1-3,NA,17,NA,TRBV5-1,TGCGCCAGCAGCCTTCAACCCCAGGGGACCTCCAGAAACACCATATATTTT,CASSLQPQGTSRNTIYF
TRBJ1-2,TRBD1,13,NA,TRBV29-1,TGCAGCGTCGGGACAGGGGGTAACTATGGCTACACCTTC,CSVGTGGNYGYTF
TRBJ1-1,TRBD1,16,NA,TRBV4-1,TGCGCCAGCAGCCACCGGGACAGGGGGCGAGGAACTGAAGCTTTCTTT,CASSHRDRGRGTEAFF
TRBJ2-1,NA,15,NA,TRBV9,TGTGCCAGCAGCGTAGCCCCTGCCCACTACAATGAGCAGTTCTTC,CASSVAPAHYNEQFF
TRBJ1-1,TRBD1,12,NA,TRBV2,TGTGCCAGCACCAGGGGGCAAACTGAAGCTTTCTTT,CASTRGQTEAFF
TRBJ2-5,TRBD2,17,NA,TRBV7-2,TGTGCCAGCAGCTTAGGTCTAGCGGGGGGGCCGAGAGAGACCCAGTACTTC,CASSLGLAGGPRETQYF
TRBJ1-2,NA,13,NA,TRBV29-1,TGCAGCGTTGAGGTCTATTCTTATTATGGCTACACCTTC,CSVEVYSYYGYTF
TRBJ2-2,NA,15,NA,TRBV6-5,TGTGCCAGCAGTGGGGGACTCCGCGGATGGAGGGAGCTGTTTTTT,CASSGGLRGWRELFF
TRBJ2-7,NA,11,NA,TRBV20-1,TGCAGTGCTCCAACGGGGATGGAGCAGTACTTC,CSAPTGMEQYF
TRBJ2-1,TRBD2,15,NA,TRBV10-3,TGTGCCATCAGCCCCGGGACTAGCGGTTACAATGAGCAGTTCTTC,CAISPGTSGYNEQFF
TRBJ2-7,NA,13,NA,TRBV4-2,TGTGCCAGCAGCCCTTCAAGCAGCTACGAGCAGTACTTC,CASSPSSSYEQYF